This is a list of T cell receptor beta chains from one sample in a study of control samples from healthy donors and cancer patients. Generated by immunoSEQ multiplex PCR, the TCRdb table keeps only in-frame clones and is missing some. Found here are about 84,000 clones, around 83% of them singletons; the top ten hold approximately 10%. The sequencing input was PBMCs. All receptors derive from a man in his 60s with head and neck cancer. Each CDR3 is given with its conserved first and last residue. Clone size is not always given. Where it is, it says once, few, many or a class for expanded clones.

CDR3 length: 15
J gene: TRBJ1-1
clone size: NA
V gene: TRBV19
CDR3 protein: CASSIGRQEGTEAFF

CDR3 length: 13
J gene: TRBJ2-2
clone size: NA
V gene: TRBV15
CDR3 protein: CATSRTDTGELFF

CDR3 length: 15
J gene: TRBJ2-1
clone size: NA
V gene: TRBV7-6
CDR3 protein: CASSFSSGSYNEQFF

CDR3 length: 16
J gene: TRBJ2-3
clone size: NA
V gene: TRBV7-9
CDR3 protein: CASSPRGTGALDTQYF

CDR3 length: 15
J gene: TRBJ2-7
clone size: NA
V gene: TRBV5-4
CDR3 protein: CASSEYRGDGYEQYF

CDR3 length: 15
J gene: TRBJ2-5
clone size: NA
V gene: TRBV5-4
CDR3 protein: CASSLGLAGGETQYF

CDR3 length: 14
J gene: TRBJ1-2
clone size: NA
V gene: TRBV6-5
CDR3 protein: CASSRDSTFQGYTF

CDR3 length: 18
J gene: TRBJ1-6
clone size: NA
V gene: TRBV5-4
CDR3 protein: CASSLEQGSIVLGSPLHF

CDR3 length: 14
J gene: TRBJ1-3
clone size: NA
V gene: TRBV7-9
CDR3 protein: CASSLGLSGNTIYF

CDR3 length: 16
J gene: TRBJ2-1
clone size: NA
V gene: TRBV6-6
CDR3 protein: CASSYRGQRSYNEQFF

CDR3 length: 14
J gene: TRBJ1-5
clone size: NA
V gene: TRBV6-5
CDR3 protein: CASTRQGLWEPQHF

CDR3 length: 10
J gene: TRBJ1-1
clone size: NA
V gene: TRBV20-1
CDR3 protein: CSARVVEAFF

CDR3 length: 14
J gene: TRBJ2-1
clone size: once
V gene: TRBV29-1
CDR3 protein: CSVRPAARRNEQFF

CDR3 length: 12
J gene: TRBJ2-5
clone size: medium-sized
V gene: TRBV6-5
CDR3 protein: CASRTIVLQWYF

CDR3 length: 15
J gene: TRBJ1-4
clone size: NA
V gene: TRBV9
CDR3 protein: CASSEGTDKNEKLFF

CDR3 length: 15
J gene: TRBJ2-5
clone size: NA
V gene: TRBV11-2
CDR3 protein: CASSLVLARQETQYF

CDR3 length: 14
J gene: TRBJ2-7
clone size: NA
V gene: TRBV7-6
CDR3 protein: CASSAGTERGGQYF

CDR3 length: 14
J gene: TRBJ1-4
clone size: NA
V gene: TRBV2
CDR3 protein: CASRNRGLDEKLFF

CDR3 length: 14
J gene: TRBJ2-7
clone size: once
V gene: TRBV5-1
CDR3 protein: CASSLDQGTYEQYF

CDR3 length: 15
J gene: TRBJ2-5
clone size: NA
V gene: TRBV7-7
CDR3 protein: CASSLAGTVQETQYF

CDR3 length: 15
J gene: TRBJ1-6
clone size: NA
V gene: TRBV9
CDR3 protein: CASSKDGQGFSPLHF

CDR3 length: 11
J gene: TRBJ1-3
clone size: NA
V gene: TRBV29-1
CDR3 protein: CSVAPGNTIYF

CDR3 length: 16
J gene: TRBJ1-3
clone size: NA
V gene: TRBV3-1/TRBV3-2
CDR3 protein: CASSLGPGYSGNTIYF

CDR3 length: 16
J gene: TRBJ1-5
clone size: NA
V gene: TRBV4-2
CDR3 protein: CASSQAERGSNQPQHF

CDR3 length: 11
J gene: TRBJ2-1
clone size: NA
V gene: TRBV5-4
CDR3 protein: CASSRYNEQFF

CDR3 length: 15
J gene: TRBJ2-7
clone size: NA
V gene: TRBV5-8
CDR3 protein: CASSQGTTFGYEQYF

CDR3 length: 18
J gene: TRBJ1-5
clone size: NA
V gene: TRBV28
CDR3 protein: CASRRTGVFSPGNQPQHF

CDR3 length: 16
J gene: TRBJ1-5
clone size: NA
V gene: TRBV11-2
CDR3 protein: CASSGGLGNSNQPQHF

CDR3 length: 14
J gene: TRBJ1-4
clone size: NA
V gene: TRBV5-1
CDR3 protein: CASGPGATNEKLFF